The 12 T cell receptor beta chains presented below share a single source sample, sequenced in a study of siplizumab effects on memory and regulatory T cells. Assay used: immunoSEQ multiplex PCR; TCRdb lists only in-frame clones, some missing. In the table there are about 100,000 clones, around 92% of which are singletons. The sequencing sample was made of Tregs sorted from blood. These receptors all stem from a human donor in good health.

V gene TRBV27 combines with J gene TRBJ1-2; the match to TRBD1 covers 8 bases. The ends lost 1 base at V and 6 bases at J; junction bases unmatched: 10. The CDR3 contains 16 residues. Germline loops: CDR1 MNHEY, CDR2 SMNVEV (reference sequence). CDR3 sequence reads: CASSLLYRGTFHGYTF. CDR3 nucleotide sequence: TGTGCCAGCAGTTTATTATACAGGGGGACATTTCATGGCTACACCTTC.

This chain uses TRBV6-4 with TRBJ1-1; possible D gene TRBD1, 5 bases. The ends were cut back, 2 bases at V and 7 bases at J, with 11 bases in the middle. The CDR3 contains 13 residues. Germline CDR1 and CDR2: MRHNA and SNTAGT. The CDR3 is CASSDVVRGEAFF. For the CDR3, the DNA is TGTGCCAGCAGTGACGTCGTAAGGGGTGAAGCTTTCTTT.

The gene calls are TRBV6-1 and TRBJ2-1, with TRBD1 matching over 7 bases. From germline, CDR1 is MNHNS and CDR2 SASEGT. J gave up 15 bases and V 9 bases, and 11 bases lay outside the gene matches. This CDR3 spans 11 amino acids. CDR3 bases: TGTGCCAGTAGACTCCGGGACAGACTGTTCTTC. Residues: CASRLRDRLFF.

This chain links TRBV7-8 with TRBJ1-1, with TRBD1 as a possible D gene (5 bases). Trimming stripped 2 bases from V and 1 base from J, with 8 bases between. The CDR3 loop spans 14 amino acids. Germline V gene sequence: CDR1 SGHVS, CDR2 FQNEAQ. The CDR3 region has the DNA TGTGCCAGCAGCTTAAGACAGAGGAACACTGAAGCTTTCTTT. Its translation is CASSLRQRNTEAFF.

The CDR3 coding sequence is TGTGCCAGCAGCAACATGGGCCAGAGATCTAACGATGAGCAGTTCTTC. This gives the protein CASSNMGQRSNDEQFF. V usage is TRBV21-1 and J usage is TRBJ2-1; TRBD1, the table's D call, was not compared with the DNA. TRBV21-1 is listed as a pseudogene. The CDR3 totals 16 residues.

This sequence joins TRBV6-5 and TRBJ2-7; TRBD1 agrees at 7 bases. Germline-derived CDR1 and CDR2 are MNHEY and SVGAGI. Germline trimming cut 6 bases from V and 0 bases from J; bases unmatched to any gene: 5. CDR3 size: 14 residues. CDR3 loop: CASSRGTVSYEQYF. The CDR3 region has the DNA TGTGCCAGCAGCCGAGGGACAGTCTCCTACGAGCAGTACTTC.

The chain recombines TRBV18 with TRBJ1-3; D might be TRBD1 (6 bases). CDR1 and CDR2 from the germline V gene are KGHSH and LQKENI. The CDR3 is 17 amino acids. Between the trimmed V and J ends, which lost 3 bases and 0 bases, there was a span of 15 bases. The CDR3: CASSPFSGTHSGNTIYF. The CDR3 coding sequence is TGTGCCAGCTCACCTTTCTCAGGGACACACTCTGGAAACACCATATATTTT.

The gene calls are TRBV6-6 and TRBJ1-2; the match to TRBD1 covers 7 bases. There are 15 residues in the CDR3. Germline V gives CDR1 MNHNY, CDR2 SVGAGI (reference sequence). V shed 6 bases and J 0 bases; nucleotides not matched to a gene: 7. The CDR3 coding sequence is TGTGCCAGCAGAGGGGGACAGCTTGCTAACTATGGCTACACCTTC. Its translation: CASRGGQLANYGYTF.

This clone was picked up a small number of times. The genes are TRBV5-4 and TRBJ1-1; weak D call: TRBD1 (5 bases). CDR1 and CDR2 (germline): SGHNT, YYREEE (reference sequence). This CDR3 is 15 amino acids long. Trimming removed 3 bases from V and 1 base from J, with 13 bases in between. Here the CDR3 reads CASSWADRPNTEAFF. The CDR3 DNA is TGTGCCAGCAGCTGGGCTGACAGACCGAACACTGAAGCTTTCTTT.

This rearrangement joins TRBV5-1 to TRBJ2-7, with 7 bases lining up with TRBD1. Per germline, CDR1 SGHRS and CDR2 YFSETQ. This CDR3 is 15 amino acids long. The ends lost 4 bases at V and 2 bases at J; junction bases unmatched: 9. The CDR3 here is CASSPPGTVPYEQYF. The CDR3 DNA follows: TGCGCCAGCAGCCCACCCGGGACAGTTCCCTACGAGCAGTACTTC.

V is TRBV19 and J is TRBJ2-3; D not resolved. Trimming took 1 base from V and 3 from J, leaving 14 bases between them. This CDR3 comprises 16 residues. Germline loops: CDR1 LNHDA, CDR2 SQIVND (reference sequence). The CDR3 loop is CASSIVRVINTDTQYF. The CDR3, as DNA: TGTGCCAGTAGTATAGTCCGAGTGATTAATACAGATACGCAGTATTTT.

The chain uses TRBV15 and TRBJ1-2; 9 bases agree with TRBD1. The V gene end was trimmed by 5 bases and the J gene end by 6 bases; junction bases not matched to a gene: 10. In germline, CDR1 is LNHNV, CDR2 YYDKDF (reference sequence). The CDR3 is 15 amino acids. The CDR3 coding sequence is TGTGCCACCAGCGTAGGACAGGGGAGACGGCATGGCTACACCTTC. Translating it yields CATSVGQGRRHGYTF.